The rows below give T cell receptor beta chains drawn from one sample of a study of blood T cell repertoires in COVID-19. Using immunoSEQ multiplex PCR, the repertoire was profiled, and TCRdb retains in-frame clones only, with some absent. The sample contains fewer than 350,000 clones, about 92% of which appear only once. The sample taken for sequencing was peripheral blood. Receptor source: a woman aged 55-69 years with COVID-19, enrolled during active disease. The CDR3 runs from the conserved cysteine through the conserved F or W. The order of the fields is clone size, J gene, D gene, V gene, CDR3 protein, CDR3 DNA. A D gene is named only where the DNA matches it firmly. Rows give clone size only sometimes, using once, few, many, or a class for an expanded clone.

clone size: once; J gene: TRBJ1-2; D gene: TRBD1; V gene: TRBV7-8; CDR3 protein: CASSLSVAGQGQYYGYTF; CDR3 DNA: TGTGCCAGCAGCTTAAGTGTGGCGGGACAGGGCCAATACTATGGCTACACCTTC
clone size: .; J gene: TRBJ1-5; D gene: TRBD1; V gene: TRBV2; CDR3 protein: CASRDRAARQPQHF; CDR3 DNA: TGTGCCAGCAGGGACAGGGCAGCGAGGCAGCCCCAGCATTTT
clone size: .; J gene: TRBJ1-3; D gene: .; V gene: TRBV3-1/TRBV3-2; CDR3 protein: CASSQGRATGNTIYF; CDR3 DNA: TGTGCCAGCAGCCAAGGGCGGGCCACTGGAAACACCATATATTTT
clone size: .; J gene: TRBJ2-7; D gene: TRBD1; V gene: TRBV13; CDR3 protein: CASSLLGQGDYEQYF; CDR3 DNA: TGTGCCAGCAGCTTACTCGGACAGGGGGACTACGAGCAGTACTTC
clone size: .; J gene: TRBJ2-7; D gene: .; V gene: TRBV15; CDR3 protein: CATSRDGADYEQYF; CDR3 DNA: TGTGCCACCAGCAGAGATGGAGCAGACTACGAGCAGTACTTC
clone size: once; J gene: TRBJ1-4; D gene: TRBD1; V gene: TRBV19; CDR3 protein: CASSGRQGSEKLFF; CDR3 DNA: TGTGCCAGTAGTGGCCGACAGGGGAGTGAAAAACTGTTTTTT
clone size: .; J gene: TRBJ1-1; D gene: .; V gene: TRBV28; CDR3 protein: CASRPGQLNTEAFF; CDR3 DNA: TGTGCCAGCAGACCAGGACAGTTGAACACTGAAGCTTTCTTT
clone size: .; J gene: TRBJ1-1; D gene: .; V gene: TRBV7-9; CDR3 protein: CASSLGETGEAFF; CDR3 DNA: TGTGCCAGCAGCTTAGGGGAGACTGGGGAAGCTTTCTTT
clone size: once; J gene: TRBJ1-1; D gene: .; V gene: TRBV19; CDR3 protein: CASKTGSMNTEAFF; CDR3 DNA: TGTGCCAGTAAGACAGGATCCATGAACACTGAAGCTTTCTTT
clone size: .; J gene: TRBJ2-5; D gene: .; V gene: TRBV9; CDR3 protein: CASSAVAGKETQYF; CDR3 DNA: TGTGCCAGCAGCGCCGTGGCGGGGAAAGAGACCCAGTACTTC
clone size: .; J gene: TRBJ1-5; D gene: .; V gene: TRBV4-1; CDR3 protein: CASSQTTGIGNQPQHF; CDR3 DNA: TGCGCCAGCAGCCAAACCACAGGGATAGGCAATCAGCCCCAGCATTTT
clone size: .; J gene: TRBJ2-1; D gene: .; V gene: TRBV5-1; CDR3 protein: CASSPSTNSYNEQFF; CDR3 DNA: TGCGCCAGCAGCCCATCGACAAATTCCTACAATGAGCAGTTCTTC
clone size: .; J gene: TRBJ2-5; D gene: TRBD2; V gene: TRBV4-1; CDR3 protein: CASSQDVVASSGGPQETQYF; CDR3 DNA: TGCGCCAGCAGCCAAGATGTGGTAGCCTCCAGCGGGGGGCCCCAAGAGACCCAGTACTTC
clone size: few; J gene: TRBJ1-1; D gene: .; V gene: TRBV5-1; CDR3 protein: CASSFRQNTEAFF; CDR3 DNA: TGCGCCAGCAGCTTCAGACAGAACACTGAAGCTTTCTTT
clone size: .; J gene: TRBJ1-2; D gene: .; V gene: TRBV7-8; CDR3 protein: CASSLPGRGSYGYTF; CDR3 DNA: TGTGCCAGCAGCCTACCAGGGCGGGGGAGCTATGGCTACACCTTC
clone size: .; J gene: TRBJ1-2; D gene: .; V gene: TRBV29-1; CDR3 protein: CSVEEFSLGNYGYTF; CDR3 DNA: TGCAGCGTTGAAGAATTCAGCCTAGGTAACTATGGCTACACCTTC
clone size: .; J gene: TRBJ2-7; D gene: .; V gene: TRBV7-2; CDR3 protein: CASSLVLDYEQYF; CDR3 DNA: TGTGCCAGCAGCTTAGTTCTAGACTACGAGCAGTACTTC
clone size: .; J gene: TRBJ1-5; D gene: TRBD1; V gene: TRBV5-1; CDR3 protein: CASSAGTGPNQPQHF; CDR3 DNA: TGCGCCAGCAGCGCCGGGACAGGGCCTAATCAGCCCCAGCATTTT
clone size: once; J gene: TRBJ1-2; D gene: .; V gene: TRBV15; CDR3 protein: CATSISPRPGSSYTF; CDR3 DNA: TGTGCCACCAGCATAAGTCCCAGACCGGGATCAAGCTACACCTTC
clone size: .; J gene: TRBJ2-1; D gene: TRBD2; V gene: TRBV7-3; CDR3 protein: CASSSSPFRAGPTQKEQFF; CDR3 DNA: TGTGCCAGCAGCTCCTCACCGTTCCGAGCGGGGCCTACACAAAAAGAGCAGTTCTTC
clone size: .; J gene: TRBJ2-5; D gene: .; V gene: TRBV7-2; CDR3 protein: CASSPRRSNQETQYF; CDR3 DNA: TGTGCCAGCAGCCCCCGGCGGAGCAACCAAGAGACCCAGTACTTC
clone size: .; J gene: TRBJ2-1; D gene: TRBD2; V gene: TRBV3-1/TRBV3-2; CDR3 protein: CASSQGRSGGGFIGEQFF; CDR3 DNA: TGTGCCAGCAGCCAAGGTCGGAGCGGCGGGGGGTTTATCGGTGAGCAGTTCTTC
clone size: once; J gene: TRBJ2-5; D gene: .; V gene: TRBV7-9; CDR3 protein: CASSYRVRDQETQYF; CDR3 DNA: TGTGCCAGCAGTTACAGGGTTCGGGACCAAGAGACCCAGTACTTC
clone size: .; J gene: TRBJ2-6; D gene: .; V gene: TRBV4-2; CDR3 protein: CASSLLGSSGANVLTF; CDR3 DNA: TGTGCCAGCAGCCTCTTGGGGAGCTCTGGGGCCAACGTCCTGACTTTC
clone size: .; J gene: TRBJ1-1; D gene: .; V gene: TRBV29-1; CDR3 protein: CSVAPVMNTEAFF; CDR3 DNA: TGCAGCGTTGCCCCAGTAATGAACACTGAAGCTTTCTTT
clone size: .; J gene: TRBJ1-1; D gene: TRBD1; V gene: TRBV4-2; CDR3 protein: CASSPRGGTARNTEAFF; CDR3 DNA: TGTGCCAGCAGCCCTCGAGGGGGGACAGCTAGGAACACTGAAGCTTTCTTT
clone size: .; J gene: TRBJ1-2; D gene: TRBD1; V gene: TRBV18; CDR3 protein: CASSPGTGSNYGYTF; CDR3 DNA: TGTGCCAGCTCACCAGGGACAGGGAGTAACTATGGCTACACCTTC
clone size: .; J gene: TRBJ1-4; D gene: .; V gene: TRBV5-8; CDR3 protein: CASSFRGATELFF; CDR3 DNA: TGTGCCAGCAGCTTTAGGGGCGCGACCGAACTGTTTTTT
clone size: .; J gene: TRBJ2-2; D gene: .; V gene: TRBV29-1; CDR3 protein: CSVDEGRGVNTGELFF; CDR3 DNA: TGCAGCGTTGATGAAGGGCGGGGTGTGAACACCGGGGAGCTGTTTTTT
clone size: .; J gene: TRBJ1-2; D gene: TRBD1; V gene: TRBV18; CDR3 protein: CASSPGIGTGGGGYTF; CDR3 DNA: TGTGCCAGCTCACCAGGCATCGGGACAGGGGGCGGTGGCTACACCTTC
clone size: .; J gene: TRBJ1-1; D gene: TRBD1; V gene: TRBV11-2; CDR3 protein: CASSLVPGQGSEAEAFF; CDR3 DNA: TGTGCCAGCAGCTTAGTCCCGGGACAGGGGTCGGAGGCTGAAGCTTTCTTT
clone size: .; J gene: TRBJ2-2; D gene: TRBD1; V gene: TRBV30; CDR3 protein: CARLTGSSGELFF; CDR3 DNA: TGTGCCCGTTTGACAGGGAGTAGCGGGGAGCTGTTTTTT
clone size: .; J gene: TRBJ2-5; D gene: TRBD2; V gene: TRBV25-1; CDR3 protein: CASSEYRGGETQYF; CDR3 DNA: TGTGCCAGCAGTGAATATCGGGGGGGGGAGACCCAGTACTTC
clone size: .; J gene: TRBJ1-4; D gene: TRBD1; V gene: TRBV2; CDR3 protein: CASRRGTGAGEKLFF; CDR3 DNA: TGTGCCAGCAGGAGGGGAACAGGGGCAGGGGAAAAACTGTTTTTT
clone size: .; J gene: TRBJ1-6; D gene: .; V gene: TRBV30; CDR3 protein: CAWRPRGFYNSPLHF; CDR3 DNA: TGTGCCTGGAGACCGCGGGGTTTCTATAATTCACCCCTCCACTTT
clone size: .; J gene: TRBJ1-2; D gene: .; V gene: TRBV6-5; CDR3 protein: CASSYRQSNYGYTF; CDR3 DNA: TGTGCCAGCAGTTACCGACAGAGTAACTATGGCTACACCTTC
clone size: .; J gene: TRBJ2-3; D gene: .; V gene: TRBV18; CDR3 protein: CASSPPRGFTDTQYF; CDR3 DNA: TGTGCCAGCTCACCACCAAGGGGCTTCACAGATACGCAGTATTTT
clone size: few; J gene: TRBJ1-1; D gene: TRBD1; V gene: TRBV15; CDR3 protein: CATSKGQGYTEAFF; CDR3 DNA: TGTGCCACCAGCAAGGGACAGGGCTACACTGAAGCTTTCTTT
clone size: .; J gene: TRBJ2-6; D gene: TRBD1; V gene: TRBV19; CDR3 protein: CASHRDRGAGANVLTF; CDR3 DNA: TGTGCCAGTCACCGGGACAGGGGGGCTGGGGCCAACGTCCTGACTTTC
clone size: .; J gene: TRBJ1-1; D gene: .; V gene: TRBV18; CDR3 protein: CASSGTNTEAFF; CDR3 DNA: TGTGCCAGCTCCGGGACTAACACTGAAGCTTTCTTT
clone size: .; J gene: TRBJ2-3; D gene: TRBD2; V gene: TRBV6-5; CDR3 protein: CASRVAGRTDTQYF; CDR3 DNA: TGTGCCAGCAGGGTAGCGGGCCGCACAGATACGCAGTATTTT
clone size: .; J gene: TRBJ1-6; D gene: TRBD1; V gene: TRBV4-1; CDR3 protein: CASSQLVGGASYNSPLHF; CDR3 DNA: TGCGCCAGCAGCCAGCTGGTAGGGGGCGCTTCCTATAATTCACCCCTCCACTTT
clone size: .; J gene: TRBJ1-2; D gene: .; V gene: TRBV9; CDR3 protein: CASSVGGGAYGYTF; CDR3 DNA: TGTGCCAGCAGCGTAGGAGGGGGTGCCTATGGCTACACCTTC
clone size: .; J gene: TRBJ2-7; D gene: .; V gene: TRBV5-6; CDR3 protein: CASTVLGVEQYF; CDR3 DNA: TGTGCCAGCACTGTGCTGGGAGTCGAGCAGTACTTC
clone size: .; J gene: TRBJ2-1; D gene: TRBD1; V gene: TRBV24-1; CDR3 protein: CATRAGTATYNEQFF; CDR3 DNA: TGTGCCACCAGGGCCGGGACAGCTACCTACAATGAGCAGTTCTTC
clone size: .; J gene: TRBJ2-7; D gene: .; V gene: TRBV5-5; CDR3 protein: CASSLGSQGIYEQYF; CDR3 DNA: TGTGCCAGCAGCTTGGGTTCGCAGGGAATATACGAGCAGTACTTC
clone size: .; J gene: TRBJ1-1; D gene: .; V gene: TRBV12-3/TRBV12-4; CDR3 protein: CASSHPGNTEAFF; CDR3 DNA: TGTGCCAGCAGCCACCCAGGAAACACTGAAGCTTTCTTT
clone size: .; J gene: TRBJ1-3; D gene: .; V gene: TRBV6-6; CDR3 protein: CASSYSYVLNTIYF; CDR3 DNA: TGTGCCAGCAGTTACTCCTACGTCCTCAACACCATATATTTT
clone size: .; J gene: TRBJ1-4; D gene: .; V gene: TRBV7-6; CDR3 protein: CASSPRLNEKLFF; CDR3 DNA: TGTGCCAGCAGCCCGCGGTTGAATGAAAAACTGTTTTTT
clone size: .; J gene: TRBJ2-1; D gene: TRBD1; V gene: TRBV7-2; CDR3 protein: CASSSQDRGMGNEQFF; CDR3 DNA: TGTGCCAGCAGCAGCCAGGACAGGGGGATGGGCAATGAGCAGTTCTTC
clone size: .; J gene: TRBJ2-5; D gene: .; V gene: TRBV5-4; CDR3 protein: CASSLGGPTQPQETQYF; CDR3 DNA: TGTGCCAGCAGCTTGGGGGGGCCTACCCAACCCCAAGAGACCCAGTACTTC
clone size: .; J gene: TRBJ1-4; D gene: .; V gene: TRBV5-1; CDR3 protein: CASSGSGREVEKLFF; CDR3 DNA: TGCGCCAGCAGTGGGTCCGGTCGGGAGGTGGAAAAACTGTTTTTT
clone size: .; J gene: TRBJ1-2; D gene: TRBD1; V gene: TRBV7-9; CDR3 protein: CVEVQGAAGYTF; CDR3 DNA: TGTGTCGAGGTCCAGGGGGCTGCTGGCTACACCTTC
clone size: .; J gene: TRBJ1-5; D gene: TRBD1; V gene: TRBV18; CDR3 protein: CASSSGTEIYSNQPQHF; CDR3 DNA: TGTGCCAGCTCATCCGGGACAGAAATTTATAGCAATCAGCCCCAGCATTTT
clone size: .; J gene: TRBJ2-1; D gene: TRBD2; V gene: TRBV14; CDR3 protein: CASSALAGWDEQFF; CDR3 DNA: TGTGCCAGCAGCGCCCTAGCGGGGTGGGATGAGCAGTTCTTC